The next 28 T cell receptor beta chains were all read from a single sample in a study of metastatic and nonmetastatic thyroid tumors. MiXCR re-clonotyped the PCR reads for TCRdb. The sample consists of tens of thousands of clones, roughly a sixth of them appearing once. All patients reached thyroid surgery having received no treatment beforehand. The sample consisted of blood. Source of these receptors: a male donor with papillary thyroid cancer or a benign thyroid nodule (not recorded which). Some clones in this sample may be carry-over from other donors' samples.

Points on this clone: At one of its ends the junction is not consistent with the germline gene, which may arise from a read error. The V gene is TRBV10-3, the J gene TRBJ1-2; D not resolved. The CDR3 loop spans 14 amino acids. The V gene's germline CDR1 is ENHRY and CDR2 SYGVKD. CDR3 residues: CDISTRRMGYGYTF. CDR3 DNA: TGTGACATCAGTACCAGGCGGATGGGGTATGGCTACACCTTC.

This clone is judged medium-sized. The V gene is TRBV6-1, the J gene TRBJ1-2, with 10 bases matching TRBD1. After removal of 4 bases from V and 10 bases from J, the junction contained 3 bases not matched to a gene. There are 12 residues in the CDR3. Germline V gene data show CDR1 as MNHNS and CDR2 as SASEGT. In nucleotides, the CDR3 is TGTGCCAGCAGTGGGACAGGGGGAATCTACACCTTC. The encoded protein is CASSGTGGIYTF.

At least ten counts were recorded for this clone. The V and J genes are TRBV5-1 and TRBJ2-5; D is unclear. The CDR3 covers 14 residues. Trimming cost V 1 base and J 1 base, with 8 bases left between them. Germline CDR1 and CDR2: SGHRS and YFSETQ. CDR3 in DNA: TGCGCCAGCAGCTTGCGGCAGCTCCAAGAGACCCAGTACTTC. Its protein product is CASSLRQLQETQYF.

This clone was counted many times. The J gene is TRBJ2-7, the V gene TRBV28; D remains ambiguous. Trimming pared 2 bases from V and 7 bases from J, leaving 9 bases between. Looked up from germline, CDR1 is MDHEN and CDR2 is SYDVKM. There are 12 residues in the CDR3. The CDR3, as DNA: TGTGCCAGCAGTTTAAGCCTCTGGGAGCAGTACTTC. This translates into CASSLSLWEQYF.

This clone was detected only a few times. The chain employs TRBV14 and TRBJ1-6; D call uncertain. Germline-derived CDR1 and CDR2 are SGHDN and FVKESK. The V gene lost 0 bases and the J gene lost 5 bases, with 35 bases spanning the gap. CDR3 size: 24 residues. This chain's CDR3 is CASSQDQAVFWVGRDSPDNSPLHF. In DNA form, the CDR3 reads TGTGCCAGCAGCCAAGATCAAGCGGTCTTTTGGGTTGGGAGGGATTCGCCCGATAATTCACCCCTCCACTTT.

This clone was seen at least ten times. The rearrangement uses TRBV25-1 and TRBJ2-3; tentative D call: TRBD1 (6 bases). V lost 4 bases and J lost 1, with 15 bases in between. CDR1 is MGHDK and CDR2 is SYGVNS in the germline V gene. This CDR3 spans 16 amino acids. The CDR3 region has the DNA TGTGCCAGCAGTGGGGCCAGGGGAAGGGGCACAGATACGCAGTATTTT. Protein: CASSGARGRGTDTQYF.

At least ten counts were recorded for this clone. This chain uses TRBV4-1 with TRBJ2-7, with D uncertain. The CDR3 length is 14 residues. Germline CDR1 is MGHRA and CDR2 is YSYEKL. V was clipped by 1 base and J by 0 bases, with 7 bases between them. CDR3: CASSQGGPSYEQYF. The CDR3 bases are TGCGCCAGCAGCCAAGGTGGGCCCTCCTACGAGCAGTACTTC.

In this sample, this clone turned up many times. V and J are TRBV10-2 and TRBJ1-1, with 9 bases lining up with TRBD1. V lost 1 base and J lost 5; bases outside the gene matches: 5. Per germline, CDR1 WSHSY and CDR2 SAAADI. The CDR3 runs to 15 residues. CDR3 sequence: CASSEWTGDRTEAFF. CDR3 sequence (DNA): TGCGCCAGCAGTGAGTGGACAGGGGATAGGACTGAAGCTTTCTTT.

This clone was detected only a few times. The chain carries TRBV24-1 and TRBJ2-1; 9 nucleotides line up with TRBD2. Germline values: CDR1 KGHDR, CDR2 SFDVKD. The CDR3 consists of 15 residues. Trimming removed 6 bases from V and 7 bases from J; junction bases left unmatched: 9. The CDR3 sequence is CATSLGGRAQNEQFF. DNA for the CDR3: TGTGCCACCAGTTTAGGCGGGAGGGCCCAGAATGAGCAGTTCTTC.

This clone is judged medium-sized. The CDR3: CASSLLRPGQGADYGYTF. As DNA, the CDR3 is TGTGCCAGCAGTTTACTTAGGCCGGGACAGGGGGCGGACTATGGCTACACCTTC. This sequence joins TRBV28 and TRBJ1-2, with 12 bases identical to TRBD1. CDR1 MDHEN and CDR2 SYDVKM come from the germline V gene. The V gene end was trimmed by 2 bases and the J gene end by 3 bases; junction bases not matched to a gene: 10. The CDR3 consists of 18 residues.

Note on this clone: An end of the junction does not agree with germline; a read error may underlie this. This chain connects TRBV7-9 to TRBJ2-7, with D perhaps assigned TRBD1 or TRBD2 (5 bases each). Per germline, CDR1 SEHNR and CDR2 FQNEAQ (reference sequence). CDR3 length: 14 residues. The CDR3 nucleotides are TGTGCCAGCAGCCCGTACGGGGCCGATTACGGGCAGTACTTC. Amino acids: CASSPYGADYGQYF. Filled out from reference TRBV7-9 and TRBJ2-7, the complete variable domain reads DTGVSQNPRHKITKRGQNVTFRCDPISEHNRLYWYRQTLGQGPEFLTYFQNEAQLEKSRLLSDRFSAERPKGSFSTLEIQRTEQGDSAMYLCASSPYGADYGQYFGPGTRLTVT.

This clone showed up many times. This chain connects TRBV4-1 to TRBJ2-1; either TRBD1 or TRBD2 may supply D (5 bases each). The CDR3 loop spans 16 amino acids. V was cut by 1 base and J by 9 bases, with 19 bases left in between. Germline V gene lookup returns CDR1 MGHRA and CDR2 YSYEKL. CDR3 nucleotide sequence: TGCGCCAGCAGCCAAGGATGGGGGAGTAAGGGTGTTGAGCAGTTCTTC. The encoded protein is CASSQGWGSKGVEQFF.

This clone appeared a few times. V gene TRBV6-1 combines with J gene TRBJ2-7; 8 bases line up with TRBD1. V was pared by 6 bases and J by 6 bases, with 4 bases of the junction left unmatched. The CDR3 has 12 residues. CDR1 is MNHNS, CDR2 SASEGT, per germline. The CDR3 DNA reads TGTGCCAGCAGCGGGACAGGTGGCGAGCAGTACTTC. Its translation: CASSGTGGEQYF.

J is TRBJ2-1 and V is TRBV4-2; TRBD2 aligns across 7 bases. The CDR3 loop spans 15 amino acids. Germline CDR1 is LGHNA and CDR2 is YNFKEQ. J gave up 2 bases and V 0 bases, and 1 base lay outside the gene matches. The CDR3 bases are TGTGCCAGCAGCCAAGATGCGGGAGCCTACAATGAGCAGTTCTTC. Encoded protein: CASSQDAGAYNEQFF.

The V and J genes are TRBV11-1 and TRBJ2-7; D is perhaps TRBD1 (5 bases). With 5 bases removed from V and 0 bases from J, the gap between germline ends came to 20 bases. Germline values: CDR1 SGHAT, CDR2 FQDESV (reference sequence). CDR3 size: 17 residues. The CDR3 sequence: CASSPPRAYRSSYEQYF. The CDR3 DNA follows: TGTGCCAGCAGCCCCCCCAGGGCATATAGGAGCTCCTACGAGCAGTACTTC.

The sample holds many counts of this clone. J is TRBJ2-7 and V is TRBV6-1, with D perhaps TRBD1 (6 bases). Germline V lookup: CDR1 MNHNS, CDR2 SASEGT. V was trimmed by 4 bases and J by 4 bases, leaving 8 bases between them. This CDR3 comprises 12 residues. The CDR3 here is CASSATGYEQYF. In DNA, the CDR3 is TGTGCCAGCAGTGCGACAGGTTACGAGCAGTACTTC.

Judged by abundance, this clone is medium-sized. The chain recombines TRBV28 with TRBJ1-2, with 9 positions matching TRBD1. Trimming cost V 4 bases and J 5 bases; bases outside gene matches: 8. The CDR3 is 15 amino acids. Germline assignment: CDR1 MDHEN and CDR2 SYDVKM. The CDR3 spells CASSSTGQGGYGYTF. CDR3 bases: TGTGCCAGCAGTTCCACGGGACAGGGAGGGTATGGCTACACCTTC.

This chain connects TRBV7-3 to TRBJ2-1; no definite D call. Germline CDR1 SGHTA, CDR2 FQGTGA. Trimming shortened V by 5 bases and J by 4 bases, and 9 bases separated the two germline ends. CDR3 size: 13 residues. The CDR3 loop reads CASSPDRYNEQFF. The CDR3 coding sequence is TGTGCCAGCAGCCCAGACCGGTACAATGAGCAGTTCTTC.

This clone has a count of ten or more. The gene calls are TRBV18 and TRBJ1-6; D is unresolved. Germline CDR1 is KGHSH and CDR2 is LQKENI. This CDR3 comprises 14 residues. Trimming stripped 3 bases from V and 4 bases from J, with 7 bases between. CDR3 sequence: CASSPTGYNSPLHF. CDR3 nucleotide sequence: TGTGCCAGCTCACCCACGGGTTATAATTCACCCCTCCACTTT. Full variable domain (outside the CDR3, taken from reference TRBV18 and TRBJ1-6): NAGVMQNPRHLVRRRGQEARLRCSPMKGHSHVYWYRQLPEEGLKFMVYLQKENIIDESGMPKERFSAEFPKEGPSILRIQQVVRGDSAAYFCASSPTGYNSPLHFGNGTRLTVT.

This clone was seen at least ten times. The CDR3 protein is CSAIAPGISSSNQPQHF. The CDR3, as DNA: TGCAGTGCTATTGCCCCAGGGATATCCTCAAGCAATCAGCCCCAGCATTTT. The chain carries TRBV20-1 and TRBJ1-5; D might be TRBD1 (5 bases). V was cut by 4 bases and J by 1 base, with 20 bases left in between. CDR1 DFQATT and CDR2 SNEGSKA come from the germline V gene (reference sequence). The length of the CDR3 is 17 residues.

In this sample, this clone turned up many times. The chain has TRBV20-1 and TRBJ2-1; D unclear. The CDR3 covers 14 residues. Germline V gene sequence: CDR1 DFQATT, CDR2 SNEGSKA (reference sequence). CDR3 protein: CRAIRDSTYNEQFF. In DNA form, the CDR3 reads TGCAGGGCCATACGAGACTCGACCTACAATGAGCAGTTCTTC.

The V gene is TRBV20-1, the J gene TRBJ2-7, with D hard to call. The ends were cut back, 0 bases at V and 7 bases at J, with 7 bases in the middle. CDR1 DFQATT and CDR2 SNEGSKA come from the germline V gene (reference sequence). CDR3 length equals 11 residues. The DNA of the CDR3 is TGCAGTGCTAGAGATCTGGGGGAGCAGTACTTC. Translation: CSARDLGEQYF.

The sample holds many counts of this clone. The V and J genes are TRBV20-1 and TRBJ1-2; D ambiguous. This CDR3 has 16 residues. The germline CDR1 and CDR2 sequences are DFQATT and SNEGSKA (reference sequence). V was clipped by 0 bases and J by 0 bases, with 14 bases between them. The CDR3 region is CSARDSGRKTNYGYTF. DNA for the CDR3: TGCAGTGCTAGAGATTCGGGCAGGAAGACTAACTATGGCTACACCTTC.

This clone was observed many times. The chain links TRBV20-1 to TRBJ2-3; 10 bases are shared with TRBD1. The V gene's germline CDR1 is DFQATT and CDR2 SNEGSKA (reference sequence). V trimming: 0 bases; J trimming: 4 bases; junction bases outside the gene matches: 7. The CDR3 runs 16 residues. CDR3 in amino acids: CSARDSSTGGPDTQYF. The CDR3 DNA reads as TGCAGTGCTAGAGATTCTTCGACAGGGGGCCCAGATACGCAGTATTTT.

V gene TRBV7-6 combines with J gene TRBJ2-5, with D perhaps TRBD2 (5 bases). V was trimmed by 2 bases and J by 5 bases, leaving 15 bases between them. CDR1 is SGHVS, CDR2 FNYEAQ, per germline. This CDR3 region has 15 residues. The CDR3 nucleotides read TGTGCCAGCAGCTTAACCGGGGTGGCCCGGGAGACCCAGTACTTC. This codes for CASSLTGVARETQYF.

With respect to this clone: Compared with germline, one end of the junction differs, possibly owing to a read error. The CDR3 DNA follows: TGTGCCAGCAGGCTACAGGGTGGTTGCTACGCCTTC. This sequence encodes CASRLQGGCYAF. The rearrangement links TRBV12-3 or TRBV12-4 to TRBJ1-2; tentatively, D is TRBD1 (6 bases). The CDR3 totals 12 residues.

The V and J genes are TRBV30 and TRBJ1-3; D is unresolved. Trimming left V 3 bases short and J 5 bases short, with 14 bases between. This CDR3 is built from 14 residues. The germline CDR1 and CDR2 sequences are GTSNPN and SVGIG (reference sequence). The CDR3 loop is CAWRDAAARNTIYF. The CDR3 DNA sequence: TGTGCCTGGAGGGACGCAGCTGCCAGAAACACCATATATTTT.

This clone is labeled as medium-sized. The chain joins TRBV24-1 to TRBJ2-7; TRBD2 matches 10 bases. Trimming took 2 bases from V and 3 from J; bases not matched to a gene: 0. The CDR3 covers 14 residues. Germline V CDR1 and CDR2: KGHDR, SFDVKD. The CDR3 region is CATSDWTSGYEQYF. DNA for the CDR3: TGTGCCACCAGTGATTGGACTAGCGGCTACGAGCAGTACTTC.